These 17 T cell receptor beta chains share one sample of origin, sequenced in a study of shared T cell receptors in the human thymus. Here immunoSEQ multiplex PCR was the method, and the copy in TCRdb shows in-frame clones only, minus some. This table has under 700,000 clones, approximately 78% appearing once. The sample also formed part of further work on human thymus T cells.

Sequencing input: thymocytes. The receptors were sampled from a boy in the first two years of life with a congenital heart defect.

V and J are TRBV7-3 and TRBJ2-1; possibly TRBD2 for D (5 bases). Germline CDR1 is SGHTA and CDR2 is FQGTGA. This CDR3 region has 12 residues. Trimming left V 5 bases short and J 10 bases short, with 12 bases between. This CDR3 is CASSLEAGEQFF. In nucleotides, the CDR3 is TGTGCCAGCAGCCTGGAGGCAGGCGAGCAGTTCTTC.

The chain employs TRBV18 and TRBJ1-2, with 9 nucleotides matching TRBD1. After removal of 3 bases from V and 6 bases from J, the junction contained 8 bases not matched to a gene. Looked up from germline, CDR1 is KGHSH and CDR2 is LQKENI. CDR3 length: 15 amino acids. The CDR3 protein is CASSPSPGQGNGYTF. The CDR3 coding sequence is TGTGCCAGCTCACCTTCACCGGGACAGGGAAATGGCTACACCTTC.

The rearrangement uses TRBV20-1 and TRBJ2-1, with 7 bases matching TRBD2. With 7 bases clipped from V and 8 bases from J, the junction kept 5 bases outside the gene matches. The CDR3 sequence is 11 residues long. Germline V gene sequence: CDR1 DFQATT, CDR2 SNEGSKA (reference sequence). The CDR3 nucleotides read TGCAGTGGTGCGGGAGTATATGAGCAGTTCTTC. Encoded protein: CSGAGVYEQFF.

CDR3 in amino acids: CASSISWTVEPYEQYF. As DNA, the CDR3 is TGTGCCAGTAGTATCTCGTGGACAGTGGAACCTTACGAGCAGTACTTC. The rearrangement joins TRBV19 to TRBJ2-7, with D possibly TRBD1 on 6 matching bases. This CDR3 region has 16 residues. The germline gives CDR1 LNHDA, CDR2 SQIVND (reference sequence). Trimming cost V 3 bases and J 4 bases, with 19 bases left between them.

The CDR3 loop is CASSLRGQLPDEMNTEAFF. CDR3 nucleotides: TGCGCCAGCAGCTTACGGGGACAGCTCCCCGATGAGATGAACACTGAAGCTTTCTTT. The V gene is TRBV5-1, the J gene TRBJ1-1; 7 bases match TRBD1. J lost 0 bases, V lost 2 bases, and 16 bases had no gene match. CDR3 size: 19 residues. CDR1 is SGHRS, CDR2 YFSETQ, per germline.

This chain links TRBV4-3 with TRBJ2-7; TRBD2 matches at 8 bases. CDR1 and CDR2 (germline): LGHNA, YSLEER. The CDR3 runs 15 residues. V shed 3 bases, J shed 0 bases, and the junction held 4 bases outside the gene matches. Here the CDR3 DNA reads TGCGCCAGCAGCCACCATAGCGGGGTCTCCTACGAGCAGTACTTC. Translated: CASSHHSGVSYEQYF.

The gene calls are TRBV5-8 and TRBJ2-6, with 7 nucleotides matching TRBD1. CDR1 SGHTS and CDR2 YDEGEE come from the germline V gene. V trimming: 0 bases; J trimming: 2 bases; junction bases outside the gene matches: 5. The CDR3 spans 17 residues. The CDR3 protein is CASSLDGQGAGANVLTF. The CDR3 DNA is TGTGCCAGCAGCTTGGATGGTCAGGGGGCTGGGGCCAACGTCCTGACTTTC.

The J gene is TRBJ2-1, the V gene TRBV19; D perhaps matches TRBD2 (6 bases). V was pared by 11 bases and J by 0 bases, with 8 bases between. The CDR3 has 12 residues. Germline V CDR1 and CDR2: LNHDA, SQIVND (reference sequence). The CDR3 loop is CASTSSYNEQFF. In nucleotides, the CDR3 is TGTGCCTCGACTAGCTCCTACAATGAGCAGTTCTTC.

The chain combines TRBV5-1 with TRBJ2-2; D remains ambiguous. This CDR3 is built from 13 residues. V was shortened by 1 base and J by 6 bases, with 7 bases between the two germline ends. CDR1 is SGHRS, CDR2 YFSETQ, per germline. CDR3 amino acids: CASSLLTPGELFF. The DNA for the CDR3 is TGCGCCAGCAGCTTGTTGACACCCGGGGAGCTGTTTTTT. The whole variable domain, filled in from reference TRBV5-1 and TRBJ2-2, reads KAGVTQTPRYLIKTRGQQVTLSCSPISGHRSVSWYQQTPGQGLQFLFEYFSETQRNKGNFPGRFSGRQFSNSRSEMNVSTLELGDSALYLCASSLLTPGELFFGEGSRLTVL.

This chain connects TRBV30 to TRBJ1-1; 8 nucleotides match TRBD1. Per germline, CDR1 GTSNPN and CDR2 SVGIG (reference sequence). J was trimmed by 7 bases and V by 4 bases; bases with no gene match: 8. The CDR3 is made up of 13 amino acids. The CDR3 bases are TGTGCCTGGAACCTAGGACAGGGCGGTGAAGCTTTCTTT. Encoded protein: CAWNLGQGGEAFF.

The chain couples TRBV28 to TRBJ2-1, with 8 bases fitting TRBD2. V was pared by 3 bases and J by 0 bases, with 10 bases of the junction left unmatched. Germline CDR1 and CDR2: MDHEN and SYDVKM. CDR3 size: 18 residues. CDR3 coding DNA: TGTGCCAGCAGTTTCTCCGGGGGGGGTAGCGGCTCCTACAATGAGCAGTTCTTC. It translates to CASSFSGGGSGSYNEQFF.

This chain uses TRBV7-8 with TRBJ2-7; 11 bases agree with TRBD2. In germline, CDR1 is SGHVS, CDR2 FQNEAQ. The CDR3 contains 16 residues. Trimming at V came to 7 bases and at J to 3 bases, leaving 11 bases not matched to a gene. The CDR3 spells CASTDSPGTSGYEQYF. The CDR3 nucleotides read TGTGCCAGCACCGACTCCCCCGGGACTAGCGGCTACGAGCAGTACTTC.

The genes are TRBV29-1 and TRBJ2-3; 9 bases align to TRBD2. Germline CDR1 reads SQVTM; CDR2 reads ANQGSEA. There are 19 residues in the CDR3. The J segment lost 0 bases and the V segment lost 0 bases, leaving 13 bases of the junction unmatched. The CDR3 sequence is CSVEETSGFLSPSTDTQYF. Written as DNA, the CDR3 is TGCAGCGTTGAAGAGACTAGCGGATTTCTCTCGCCGAGCACAGATACGCAGTATTTT.

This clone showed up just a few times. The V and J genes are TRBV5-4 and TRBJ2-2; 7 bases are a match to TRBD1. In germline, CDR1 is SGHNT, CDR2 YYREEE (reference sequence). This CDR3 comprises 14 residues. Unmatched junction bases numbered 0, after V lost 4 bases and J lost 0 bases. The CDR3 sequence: CASSGTANTGELFF. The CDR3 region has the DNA TGTGCCAGCAGCGGGACAGCGAACACCGGGGAGCTGTTTTTT.

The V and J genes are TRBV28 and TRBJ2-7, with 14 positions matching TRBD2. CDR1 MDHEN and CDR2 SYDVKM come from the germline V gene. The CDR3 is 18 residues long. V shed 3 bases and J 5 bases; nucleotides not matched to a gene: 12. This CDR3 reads CASSFLPGLAGAGDEQYF. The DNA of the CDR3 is TGTGCCAGCAGTTTCCTTCCGGGACTAGCGGGAGCAGGCGACGAGCAGTACTTC.

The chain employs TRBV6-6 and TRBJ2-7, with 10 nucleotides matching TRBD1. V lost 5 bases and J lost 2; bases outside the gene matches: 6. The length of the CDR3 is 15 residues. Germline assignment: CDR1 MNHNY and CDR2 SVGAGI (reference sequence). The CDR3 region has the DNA TGTGCCAGCAGTGACAGGGGGCCGCCACCCTACGAGCAGTACTTC. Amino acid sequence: CASSDRGPPPYEQYF.

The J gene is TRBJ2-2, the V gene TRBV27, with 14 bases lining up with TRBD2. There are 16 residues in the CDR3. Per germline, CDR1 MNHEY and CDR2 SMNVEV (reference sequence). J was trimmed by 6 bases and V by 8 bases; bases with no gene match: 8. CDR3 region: CASRPGLAGESGELFF. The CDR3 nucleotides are TGTGCCAGCCGGCCGGGACTAGCGGGAGAGTCCGGGGAGCTGTTTTTT.